The 21 T cell receptor beta chains presented below share a single source sample, sequenced in a study of shared clonotypes between healthy human individuals. Sequenced by immunoSEQ multiplex PCR; TCRdb stores in-frame clones only, minus some. Counted here are 1.4 million to 1.5 million clones, roughly 95% occurring once; the ten biggest clones make up approximately 1.1%. Sequencing was done on a sample of naive CD4+ T cells sorted from blood. This sample's subset: CD45RA+ positively selected. The receptors originated from a man between 25 and 39 years old in good health.

The chain employs TRBV7-7 and TRBJ2-5; 8 positions agree with TRBD2. Germline loops: CDR1 SSHAT, CDR2 FNYEAQ (reference sequence). The CDR3 has 15 amino acids. The trim removed 5 bases at V and 4 bases at J, leaving 9 bases unmatched. CDR3 residues: CASSRLAGLRETQYF. CDR3 DNA: TGTGCCAGCAGCAGATTAGCGGGATTAAGAGAGACCCAGTACTTC.

Comments on this clone: Other DNA sequences in this sample translate to the same CDR3. CDR3 coding DNA: TGTGCCAGCAGCTTGGTGGGCAGAGCCGCAGATACGCAGTATTTT. This gives the protein CASSLVGRAADTQYF. This chain links TRBV5-6 with TRBJ2-3; D is ambiguous. There are 15 residues in the CDR3. The V end was cut by 0 bases, the J end by 4 bases, with 12 bases between. The germline V gene encodes CDR1 SGHDT and CDR2 YYEEEE.

This rearrangement joins TRBV14 to TRBJ2-2; 12 bases align to TRBD2. This CDR3 comprises 17 residues. V dropped 1 base and J dropped 7; count of bases not matched to a gene: 7. Per germline, CDR1 SGHDN and CDR2 FVKESK. The CDR3: CASSQASGRALLGELFF. The DNA for the CDR3 is TGTGCCAGCAGCCAAGCTAGCGGGAGGGCCTTACTCGGGGAGCTGTTTTTT.

With regard to this clone: This specimen includes other DNA sequences encoding the same CDR3. The chain has TRBV28 and TRBJ1-2; perhaps TRBD1 as D (5 bases). Trimming stripped 5 bases from V and 3 bases from J, with 7 bases between. This CDR3 has 12 residues. Germline-derived CDR1 and CDR2 are MDHEN and SYDVKM. CDR3 in amino acids: CASSQGDYGYTF. The CDR3 DNA reads TGTGCCAGCAGTCAGGGCGACTATGGCTACACCTTC.

The chain carries TRBV7-2 and TRBJ2-7; the match to TRBD1 covers 11 bases. The CDR3 contains 14 residues. After removal of 3 bases from V and 7 bases from J, the junction contained 5 bases not matched to a gene. CDR1 is SGHTA, CDR2 FQGNSA, per germline. The CDR3 reads CASSFGQGAREQYF. CDR3 DNA sequence: TGTGCCAGCAGCTTTGGACAGGGGGCGAGAGAGCAGTACTTC.

The V gene is TRBV14, the J gene TRBJ1-1, with D possibly matching TRBD1 (5 bases). Germline CDR1 reads SGHDN; CDR2 reads FVKESK. V was shortened by 1 base and J by 8 bases, with 11 bases between the two germline ends. This CDR3 is 13 amino acids long. The CDR3 sequence is CASSQGLQVEAFF. In nucleotides, the CDR3 is TGTGCCAGCAGCCAAGGGTTACAGGTGGAAGCTTTCTTT.

The chain joins TRBV7-9 to TRBJ2-7; D possibly matches TRBD1 or TRBD2 (5 bases each). Trimming left V 2 bases short and J 5 bases short, with 16 bases between. CDR1 is SEHNR and CDR2 is FQNEAQ in the germline V gene (reference sequence). CDR3 length: 15 residues. CDR3 sequence reads: CASSLSGRVGDEQYF. The DNA for the CDR3 is TGTGCCAGCAGCTTATCAGGGCGGGTCGGGGACGAGCAGTACTTC.

The chain couples TRBV10-1 to TRBJ1-1; no clear D gene. V was clipped by 2 bases and J by 1 base, with 5 bases between them. Per germline, CDR1 WNHNN and CDR2 SYGVQD (reference sequence). The CDR3 extends over 13 amino acids. This chain's CDR3 is CASSERENTEAFF. The CDR3 DNA reads TGCGCCAGCAGTGAGCGAGAGAACACTGAAGCTTTCTTT.

The chain uses TRBV10-2 and TRBJ1-2; 7 nucleotides line up with TRBD1. Germline V gene data show CDR1 as WSHSY and CDR2 as SAAADI. This CDR3 contains 16 residues. The V and J ends lost 6 bases and 6 bases, in that order; junction bases with no gene match: 16. The CDR3 nucleotides read TGCGCCAGCAGGTATTCAGGGGGTCGCATAGAAAATGGCTACACCTTC. Translating gives CASRYSGGRIENGYTF.

The chain joins TRBV18 to TRBJ2-7; the D gene is possibly TRBD2 (6 bases). With 1 base removed from V and 5 bases from J, the gap between germline ends came to 9 bases. The CDR3 covers 13 residues. Germline V gene lookup returns CDR1 KGHSH and CDR2 LQKENI. The CDR3: CASSPLPSDEQYF. The CDR3 nucleotides read TGTGCCAGCTCACCACTCCCTAGCGACGAGCAGTACTTC.

This clone turned up a few times. This chain connects TRBV28 to TRBJ2-1; D is unclear. CDR3 length: 13 residues. CDR1 and CDR2 (germline): MDHEN, SYDVKM. Trimming took off 0 bases at V and 10 bases at J, with 10 bases between the two ends. CDR3 DNA sequence: TGTGCCAGCAGTTTATGGAAGGCGCACGAGCAGTTCTTC. Its translation is CASSLWKAHEQFF.

The CDR3, as DNA: TGTGCCAGCAGGAGGGGGACAGGGGAGGCCTATGGCTACACCTTC. Its translation: CASRRGTGEAYGYTF. V and J are TRBV2 and TRBJ1-2, with TRBD1 matching over 10 bases. Germline V gene lookup returns CDR1 SNHLY and CDR2 FYNNEI. The CDR3 spans 15 residues. The ends lost 6 bases at V and 4 bases at J; junction bases unmatched: 8.

This rearrangement joins TRBV7-9 to TRBJ2-5; D is possibly TRBD2 (7 bases). Germline V gene data show CDR1 as SEHNR and CDR2 as FQNEAQ (reference sequence). V dropped 4 bases and J dropped 5 bases, with 17 bases sitting between them. The CDR3 is made up of 15 amino acids. CDR3 DNA sequence: TGTGCCAGCAGCTCAGCGGGACACGCGGGGGAGACCCAGTACTTC. Its translation: CASSSAGHAGETQYF.

The chain combines TRBV5-8 with TRBJ2-7; TRBD1 matches 8 bases. The germline V gene encodes CDR1 SGHTS and CDR2 YDEGEE. J gave up 1 base and V 2 bases, and 5 bases lay outside the gene matches. The length of the CDR3 is 15 residues. CDR3 protein: CASSLTGQVSYEQYF. In DNA form, the CDR3 reads TGTGCCAGCAGCTTAACGGGACAGGTTTCCTACGAGCAGTACTTC.

In this sample, this clone turned up once. The chain is built from TRBV9 and TRBJ1-3; D gene uncertain. V was clipped by 0 bases and J by 2 bases, with 15 bases between them. Germline values: CDR1 SGDLS, CDR2 YYNGEE. CDR3 length: 17 amino acids. The chain's CDR3 is CASSVGARRTTGNTIYF. The CDR3, as DNA: TGTGCCAGCAGCGTAGGGGCCCGACGGACCACTGGAAACACCATATATTTT.

V is TRBV5-8 and J is TRBJ1-5, with no clear D. Between the trimmed V and J ends, which lost 2 bases and 4 bases, there was a span of 10 bases. This CDR3 is built from 14 residues. Germline loops: CDR1 SGHTS, CDR2 YDEGEE. The CDR3 loop reads CASSLGQPNQPQHF. The CDR3 DNA is TGTGCCAGCAGCTTAGGGCAGCCTAATCAGCCCCAGCATTTT. The full variable domain, with the rest looked up from reference TRBV5-8 and TRBJ1-5, is EAGVTQSPTHLIKTRGQQATLRCSPISGHTSVYWYQQALGLGLQFLLWYDEGEERNRGNFPPRFSGRQFPNYSSELNVNALELEDSALYLCASSLGQPNQPQHFGDGTRLSIL.

This chain joins TRBV27 and TRBJ1-3, with D perhaps matching TRBD1 (5 bases). Germline CDR1 and CDR2: MNHEY and SMNVEV (reference sequence). V was shortened by 3 bases and J by 3 bases, with 6 bases between the two germline ends. This CDR3 region has 13 residues. The CDR3 DNA sequence: TGTGCCAGCAGTTTTACAGGTGGAAACACCATATATTTT. Residues: CASSFTGGNTIYF.

The V call is TRBV5-1, the J call TRBJ2-1; 7 nucleotides match TRBD2. CDR1 is SGHRS, CDR2 YFSETQ, per germline. The CDR3 has 14 amino acids. With V trimmed by 4 bases and J by 5 bases, 6 bases remained unmatched. The CDR3 loop reads CASSPLARDNEQFF. As DNA, the CDR3 is TGCGCCAGCAGCCCACTAGCGAGGGACAATGAGCAGTTCTTC.

The CDR3 region has the DNA TGCAGCGTCCCCAAGGGGGGCGCTAGCACAGATACGCAGTATTTT. Its translation: CSVPKGGASTDTQYF. The V gene is TRBV29-1, the J gene TRBJ2-3; D could derive from TRBD1 or TRBD2 (6 bases each). CDR1 SQVTM and CDR2 ANQGSEA come from the germline V gene. This CDR3 has 15 amino acids. Trimming took off 6 bases at V and 0 bases at J, with 16 bases between the two ends.

The chain couples TRBV15 to TRBJ2-5; 12 bases fit TRBD2. Germline CDR1 is LNHNV and CDR2 is YYDKDF (reference sequence). This CDR3 has 17 residues. J was trimmed by 5 bases and V by 0 bases; bases with no gene match: 7. As DNA, the CDR3 is TGTGCCACCAGCAGAGATCTGGCTAGCGGGAGGGTGGAGACCCAGTACTTC. Amino acids: CATSRDLASGRVETQYF. Based on the CDR3 plus reference TRBV15 and TRBJ2-5, the full variable domain is DAMVIQNPRYQVTQFGKPVTLSCSQTLNHNVMYWYQQKSSQAPKLLFHYYDKDFNNEADTPDNFQSRRPNTSFCFLDIRSPGLGDTAMYLCATSRDLASGRVETQYFGPGTRLLVL.

The chain recombines TRBV6-6 with TRBJ2-7; no reliable D call. CDR3 length: 14 residues. Trimming shortened V by 0 bases and J by 6 bases, and 12 bases separated the two germline ends. Germline CDR1 is MNHNY and CDR2 is SVGAGI (reference sequence). DNA of the CDR3: TGTGCCAGCAGTTACTCGAACAGTGCCGGCGAGCAGTACTTC. Translated: CASSYSNSAGEQYF.